This T cell receptor beta chain was sequenced during a study of follicular helper T cells after annual influenza vaccination. Study-wide context: Across the 2013-2014, 2014-2015 and 2015-2016 vaccination seasons, some subjects were resampled.

This CDR3 contains 16 residues. Germline V gives CDR1 SGHTA, CDR2 FQGNSA. V lost 5 bases and J lost 0; bases outside the gene matches: 10. The time point: 2015-2016 season, 7 days after influenza vaccination. Blood volume per time point ranged from roughly 35 to 100 mL. Using immunoSEQ multiplex PCR, the repertoire was profiled, and TCRdb retains in-frame clones only, with some absent. The sample gives roughly 5,000 clones, roughly 84% of which show up once; approximately 2.5% is in the top ten. This chain uses TRBV7-2 with TRBJ2-7; 7 bases map to TRBD2. The material was CXCR5+ CD38- circulating T follicular helper cells from blood, obtained 7 days after influenza vaccination. The subset here: circulating Tfh, non-naive CD4+CXCR5+PD-1+ (ICOS+CD38+ or ICOS-CD38-). This receptor was identified in an adult who received the influenza vaccine. In nucleotides, the CDR3 is TGTGCCAGCAGCGTAACTAGCGACCCAAGCTCCTACGAGCAGTACTTC. It codes for CASSVTSDPSSYEQYF.